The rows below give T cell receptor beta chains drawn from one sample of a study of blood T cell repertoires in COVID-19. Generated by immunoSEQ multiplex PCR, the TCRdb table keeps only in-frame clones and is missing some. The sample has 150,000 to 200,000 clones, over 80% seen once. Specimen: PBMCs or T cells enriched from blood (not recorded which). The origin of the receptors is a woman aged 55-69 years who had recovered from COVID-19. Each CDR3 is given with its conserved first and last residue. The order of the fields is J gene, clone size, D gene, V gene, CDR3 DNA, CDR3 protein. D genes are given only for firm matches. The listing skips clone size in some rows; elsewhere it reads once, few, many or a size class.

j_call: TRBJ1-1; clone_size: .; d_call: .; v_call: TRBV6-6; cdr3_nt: TGTGCCAGCAATACGGGAAACACTGAAGCTTTCTTT; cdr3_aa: CASNTGNTEAFF
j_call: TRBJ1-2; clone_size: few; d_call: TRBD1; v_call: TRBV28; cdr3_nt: TGTGCCAGCAGGTCTTACAGGGGTGACACCTTC; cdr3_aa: CASRSYRGDTF
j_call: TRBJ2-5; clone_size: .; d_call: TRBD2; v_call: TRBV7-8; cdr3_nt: TGTGCCAGCAGCCCCCCCGCGGGAGGGGGGGAGACCCAGTACTTC; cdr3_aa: CASSPPAGGGETQYF
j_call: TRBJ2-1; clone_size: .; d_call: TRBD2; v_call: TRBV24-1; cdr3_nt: TGTGCCACCTACCTGAAACCGAAAAGACTAGCGGGGCGCCCCAATGAGCAGTTCTTC; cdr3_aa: CATYLKPKRLAGRPNEQFF
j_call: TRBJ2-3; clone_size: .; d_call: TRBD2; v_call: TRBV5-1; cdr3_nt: TGCGCCAGCAGCTTGAATAGCGGGAGTCTCGCAGATACGCAGTATTTT; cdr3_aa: CASSLNSGSLADTQYF
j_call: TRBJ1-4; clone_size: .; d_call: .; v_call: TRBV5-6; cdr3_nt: TGTGCCAGCAGCTTGGTGGGAGGAATTGCAACTAATGAAAAACTGTTTTTT; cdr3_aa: CASSLVGGIATNEKLFF
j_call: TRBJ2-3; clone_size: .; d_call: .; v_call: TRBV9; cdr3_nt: TGTGCCAGCAGCCTCCTGGATACGCAGTATTTT; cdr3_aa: CASSLLDTQYF
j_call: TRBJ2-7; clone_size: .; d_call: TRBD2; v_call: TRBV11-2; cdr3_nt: TGTGCCAGCAGCCGACTCGCCGGACTAGCGGGAGAATTGTACTTC; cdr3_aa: CASSRLAGLAGELYF
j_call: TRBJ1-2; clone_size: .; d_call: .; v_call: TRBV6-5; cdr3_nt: TGTGCCAGCAGCCACACGACAAGGGGCGGCTACACCTTC; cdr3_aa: CASSHTTRGGYTF
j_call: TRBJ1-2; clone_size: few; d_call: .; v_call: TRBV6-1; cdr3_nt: TGTGCCAGCAGTGACCCCGGTCCCGGGAGGGCCTATGGCTACACCTTC; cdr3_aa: CASSDPGPGRAYGYTF
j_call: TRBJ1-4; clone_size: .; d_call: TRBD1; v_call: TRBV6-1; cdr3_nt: TGTGCCAGCAGTGGAGGGGGCGCGGAGGCTAATGAAAAACTGTTTTTT; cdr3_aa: CASSGGGAEANEKLFF
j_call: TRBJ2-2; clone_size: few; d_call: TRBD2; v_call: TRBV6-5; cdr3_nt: TGTGCCAGCAGGGGACTAGCGGGAATCACCGGGGAGCTGTTTTTT; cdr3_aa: CASRGLAGITGELFF
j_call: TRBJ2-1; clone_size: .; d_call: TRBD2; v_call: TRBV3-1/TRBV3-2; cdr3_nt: TGTGCCAGCAGCCAGAATCTAGCGGGAGTTAGCAATGAGCAGTTCTTC; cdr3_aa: CASSQNLAGVSNEQFF
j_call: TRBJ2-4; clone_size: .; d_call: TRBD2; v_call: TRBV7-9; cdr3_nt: TGTGCCAGCAGCTTAGGCGGGGGTAAAAACATTCAGTACTTC; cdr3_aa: CASSLGGGKNIQYF
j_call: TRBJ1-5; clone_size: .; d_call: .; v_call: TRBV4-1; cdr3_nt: TGCGCCAGCAGCCAAGGGGGGGGCTTCGCTCAGCCCCAGCATTTT; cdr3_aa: CASSQGGGFAQPQHF
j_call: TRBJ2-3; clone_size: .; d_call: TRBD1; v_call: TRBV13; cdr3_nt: TGTGCCAGCAGCTCTAGGCTGGGACAGGGAGGAGGGACTAGCACAGATACGCAGTATTTT; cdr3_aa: CASSSRLGQGGGTSTDTQYF
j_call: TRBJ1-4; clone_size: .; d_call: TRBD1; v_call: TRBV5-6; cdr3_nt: TGTGCCAGCAGCCTGGGGACAGGGATCGAAAAACTGTTTTTT; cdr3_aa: CASSLGTGIEKLFF
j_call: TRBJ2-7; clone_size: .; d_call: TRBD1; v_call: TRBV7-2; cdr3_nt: TGTGCCAGCAGCAGGACAGGGGGCTACGAGCAGTACTTC; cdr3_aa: CASSRTGGYEQYF
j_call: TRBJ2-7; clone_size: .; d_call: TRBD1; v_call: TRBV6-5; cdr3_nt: TGTGCCAGCGGTTTGACAGGGGGCGCCTCCTACGAGCAGTACTTC; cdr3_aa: CASGLTGGASYEQYF
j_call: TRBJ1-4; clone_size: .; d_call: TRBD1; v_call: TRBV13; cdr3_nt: TGTGCCAGCAGCAACCGGGACAGGGGGCATTCAGAAGCTAATGAAAAACTGTTTTTT; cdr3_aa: CASSNRDRGHSEANEKLFF
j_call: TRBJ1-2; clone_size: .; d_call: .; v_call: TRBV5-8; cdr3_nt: TGTGCCAGCAGATTGGGGGCGCGTCGTGGCTACACCTTC; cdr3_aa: CASRLGARRGYTF
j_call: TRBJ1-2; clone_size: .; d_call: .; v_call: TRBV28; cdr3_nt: TGTGCCAGCAGTGTGAGTATCGGAGATGGCTACACCTTC; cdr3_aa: CASSVSIGDGYTF
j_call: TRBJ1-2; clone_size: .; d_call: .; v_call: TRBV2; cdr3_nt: TGTGCCAGCAGAGGAGACAGGCTGTATGGCTACACCTTC; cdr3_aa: CASRGDRLYGYTF
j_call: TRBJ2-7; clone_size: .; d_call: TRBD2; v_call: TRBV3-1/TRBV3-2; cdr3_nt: TGTGCCAGCAGCCACACCGGGACTAGCGGTACCTACGAGCAGTACTTC; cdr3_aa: CASSHTGTSGTYEQYF
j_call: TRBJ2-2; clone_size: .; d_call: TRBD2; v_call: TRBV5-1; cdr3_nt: TGCGCCAGCAGGGGGAGGGACACCGGGGAGCTGTTTTTT; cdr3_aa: CASRGRDTGELFF
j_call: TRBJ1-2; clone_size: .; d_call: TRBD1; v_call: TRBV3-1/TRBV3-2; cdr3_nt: TGTGCCAGCAGCCCAGGGACAGGGGGTGGCTACACCTTC; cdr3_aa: CASSPGTGGGYTF
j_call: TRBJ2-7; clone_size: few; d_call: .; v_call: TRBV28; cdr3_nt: TGTGCCAGCAGTTTAAACAGATACAATTCCTACGAGCAGTACTTC; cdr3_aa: CASSLNRYNSYEQYF
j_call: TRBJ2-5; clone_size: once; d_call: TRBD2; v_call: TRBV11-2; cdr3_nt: TGTGCCAGCAGCTTCCGACTAAGCGGGGGAGAGACCCAGTACTTC; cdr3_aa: CASSFRLSGGETQYF
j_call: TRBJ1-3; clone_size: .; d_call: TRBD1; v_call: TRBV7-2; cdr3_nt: TGTGCCAGCAGCTTAGGACAGGGTGGAAACACCATATATTTT; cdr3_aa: CASSLGQGGNTIYF
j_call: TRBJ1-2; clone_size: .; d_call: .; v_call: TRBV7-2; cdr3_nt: TGTGCCAGCAGCCCCGACAGGAACTATGGCTACACCTTC; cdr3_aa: CASSPDRNYGYTF
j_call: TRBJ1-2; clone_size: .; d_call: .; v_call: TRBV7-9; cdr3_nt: TGTGCCAGCAGCCAAGGGACAACGGATGGCTACACCTTC; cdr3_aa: CASSQGTTDGYTF
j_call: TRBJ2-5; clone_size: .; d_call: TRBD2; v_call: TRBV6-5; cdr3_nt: TGTGCCAGCAGTTACACGGGACTAGCGGGGGGTCAGACCCAGTACTTC; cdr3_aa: CASSYTGLAGGQTQYF
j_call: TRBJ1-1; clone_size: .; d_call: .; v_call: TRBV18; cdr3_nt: TGTGCCAGCTCACCACTACGATTCGGACGGACTGGGAACACTGAAGCTTTCTTT; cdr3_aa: CASSPLRFGRTGNTEAFF
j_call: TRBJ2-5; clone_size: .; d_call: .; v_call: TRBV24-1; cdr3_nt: TGTGCCACCAGTGATTCGACAGTCCAAGAGACCCAGTACTTC; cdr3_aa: CATSDSTVQETQYF
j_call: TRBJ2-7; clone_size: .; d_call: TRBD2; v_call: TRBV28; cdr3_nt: TGTGCCAGCACGGGACTAGCGGACTCCTACGAGCAGTACTTC; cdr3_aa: CASTGLADSYEQYF
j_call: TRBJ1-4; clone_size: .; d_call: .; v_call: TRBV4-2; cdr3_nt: TGTGCCAGCAGCGATCAAGGGGGTCACCGGGCTGAAAAACTGTTTTTT; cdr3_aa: CASSDQGGHRAEKLFF
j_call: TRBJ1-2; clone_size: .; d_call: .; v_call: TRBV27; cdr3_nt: TGTGCCAGCAGTTTATCGGCAGGGTACGGCTACACCTTC; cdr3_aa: CASSLSAGYGYTF
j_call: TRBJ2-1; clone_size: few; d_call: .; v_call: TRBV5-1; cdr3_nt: TGCGCCAGCAGCTTGGTCGAAGGCATCCGGGACTGGGTCTACAATGAGCAGTTCTTC; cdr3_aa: CASSLVEGIRDWVYNEQFF
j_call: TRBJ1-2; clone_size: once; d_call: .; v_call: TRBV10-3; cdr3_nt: TGTGCCATCAATCGGGGGAGCGGCTACACCTTC; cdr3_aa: CAINRGSGYTF
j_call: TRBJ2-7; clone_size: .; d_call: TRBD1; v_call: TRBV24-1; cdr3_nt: TGTGCCACCAGTGATTGGGACAGGGGAGTTTACGAGCAGTACTTC; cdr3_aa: CATSDWDRGVYEQYF
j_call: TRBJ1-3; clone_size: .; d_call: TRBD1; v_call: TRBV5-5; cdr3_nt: TGTGCCAGCAGCCTAAACCCAGGGGGACCCTCTGGAAACACCATATATTTT; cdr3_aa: CASSLNPGGPSGNTIYF
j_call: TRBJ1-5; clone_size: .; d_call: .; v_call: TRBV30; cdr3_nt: TGTGCCTGGGATGACGGCCCAGGGGTTTTCGGCCAGCCCCAGCATTTT; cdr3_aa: CAWDDGPGVFGQPQHF
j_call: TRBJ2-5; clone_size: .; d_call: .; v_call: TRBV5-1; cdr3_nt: TGCGCCAGCAGCCCAGTCCCGGGAAAAGAGACCCAGTACTTC; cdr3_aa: CASSPVPGKETQYF
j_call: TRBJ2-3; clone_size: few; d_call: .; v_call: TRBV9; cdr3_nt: TGTGCCAGCAGCGTAGGTTTGGTATTAGGACAGGCGGATTCGGGACTCCGCACAGATACGCAGTATTTT; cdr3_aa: CASSVGLVLGQADSGLRTDTQYF
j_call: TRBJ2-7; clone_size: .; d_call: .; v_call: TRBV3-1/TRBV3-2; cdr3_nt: TGTGCCAGCAGCCAACAGCGCGAGCAGTACTTC; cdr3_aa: CASSQQREQYF
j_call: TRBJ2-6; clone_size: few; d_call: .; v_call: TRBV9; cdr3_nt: TGTGCCAGCAGCGGCACATCCACCTCTGGGGCCAACGTCCTGACTTTC; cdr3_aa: CASSGTSTSGANVLTF
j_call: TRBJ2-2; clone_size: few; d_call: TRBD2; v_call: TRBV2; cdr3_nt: TGTGCCTCACGGGGACTAGCGGGAGTTAGCGGGGAGCTGTTTTTT; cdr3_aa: CASRGLAGVSGELFF
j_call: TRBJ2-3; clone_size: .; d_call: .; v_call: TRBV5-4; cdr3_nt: TGTGCCAGCAGCTTGACCGGGTCTAGCACAGATACGCAGTATTTT; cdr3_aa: CASSLTGSSTDTQYF
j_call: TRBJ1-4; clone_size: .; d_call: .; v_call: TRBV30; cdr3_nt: TGTGCCTGGAGTGACACAGGAATCGGTGAAAAACTGTTTTTT; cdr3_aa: CAWSDTGIGEKLFF
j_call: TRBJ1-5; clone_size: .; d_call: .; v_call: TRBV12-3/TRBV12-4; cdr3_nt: TGTGCCAGTGCAGGGTCCGACAATCAGCCCCAGCATTTT; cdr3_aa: CASAGSDNQPQHF
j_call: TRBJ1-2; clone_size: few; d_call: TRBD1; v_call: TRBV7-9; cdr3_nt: TGTGCCAGCAGTCCGGACAGGGGTCTAAGTGGCTACACCTTC; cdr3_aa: CASSPDRGLSGYTF